The 16 T cell receptor beta chains given below trace back to one sample, sequenced in a study of T cell responses to AZD1222 COVID-19 vaccine. The assay was immunoSEQ multiplex PCR, and TCRdb's table has in-frame clones only and misses some. In the table there are approximately 160,000 clones, roughly 88% of which are singletons. The source was peripheral blood, collected on day 0 of MenACWY control vaccination. These receptors all come from an adult in good health.

Here the CDR3 DNA reads TGCGCCAGCAGCGTAGGGGGGCCCCCCTACGAGCAGTACTTC. Protein product: CASSVGGPPYEQYF. V usage is TRBV5-1 and J usage is TRBJ2-7; D may be TRBD1 or TRBD2 (6 bases each). The CDR3 spans 14 residues. Per the germline V gene, CDR1 is SGHRS and CDR2 is YFSETQ. Trimming left V 4 bases short and J 2 bases short, with 13 bases between.

The chain has TRBV28 and TRBJ1-5; the D is unclear. CDR1 and CDR2 from the germline V gene are MDHEN and SYDVKM. CDR3 length: 16 residues. V was shortened by 5 bases and J by 0 bases, with 14 bases between the two germline ends. Here the CDR3 DNA reads TGTGCCAGCAGTCCTCACGCGATTTATAGCAATCAGCCCCAGCATTTT. This sequence encodes CASSPHAIYSNQPQHF.

This clone has a single count. The J gene is TRBJ2-3, the V gene TRBV7-2; D is undetermined. Germline CDR1 SGHTA, CDR2 FQGNSA. Trimming stripped 2 bases from V and 1 base from J, with 4 bases between. This CDR3 is 13 amino acids long. CDR3 nucleotide sequence: TGTGCCAGCAGCTTATCTGGCACAGATACGCAGTATTTT. Its translation is CASSLSGTDTQYF.

The rearrangement joins TRBV12-5 to TRBJ2-2; 7 bases agree with TRBD2. CDR3 length equals 17 residues. Germline trimming cut 2 bases from V and 4 bases from J; bases unmatched to any gene: 10. The germline V gene has CDR1 LGHNT and CDR2 FRNRAP. The CDR3 loop reads CASGLRLAASRTGELFF. The CDR3 DNA sequence: TGTGCTAGTGGTTTGAGGCTAGCGGCTTCGCGCACCGGGGAGCTGTTTTTT.

This chain joins TRBV5-1 and TRBJ1-3; D is uncertain. Between the trimmed V and J ends, which lost 0 bases and 0 bases, there was a span of 13 bases. CDR3 length: 17 amino acids. In germline, CDR1 is SGHRS, CDR2 YFSETQ. This CDR3 is CASSLEPLGSSGNTIYF. The CDR3 nucleotides read TGCGCCAGCAGCTTGGAGCCCCTAGGGAGCTCTGGAAACACCATATATTTT.

This clone was seen just once. The genes are TRBV20-1 and TRBJ1-6, with D possibly being TRBD1 (5 bases). The CDR3 extends over 16 amino acids. The V gene lost 3 bases and the J gene lost 7 bases, with 19 bases spanning the gap. Germline lookup yields CDR1 DFQATT and CDR2 SNEGSKA (reference sequence). The CDR3: CSASAGTEILNSPLHF. CDR3 nucleotide sequence: TGCAGTGCTAGTGCCGGGACGGAGATTTTGAATTCACCCCTCCACTTT.

The V and J genes are TRBV5-1 and TRBJ1-1; D gene ambiguous. V shed 0 bases and J shed 1 base, with 7 bases lying between them. The CDR3 is 14 residues long. CDR1 and CDR2 from the germline V gene are SGHRS and YFSETQ. The CDR3 region has the DNA TGCGCCAGCAGCTTGGACGGTGGGAACACTGAAGCTTTCTTT. Residues: CASSLDGGNTEAFF. Using reference TRBV5-1 and TRBJ1-1 for the parts outside the CDR3, the full variable domain is KAGVTQTPRYLIKTRGQQVTLSCSPISGHRSVSWYQQTPGQGLQFLFEYFSETQRNKGNFPGRFSGRQFSNSRSEMNVSTLELGDSALYLCASSLDGGNTEAFFGQGTRLTVV.

CDR3 bases: TGCAGTGGGCACAGGCTCACTGAAGCTTTCTTT. It encodes CSGHRLTEAFF. V is TRBV20-1 and J is TRBJ1-1; possible D gene TRBD1, 5 bases. Looked up from germline, CDR1 is DFQATT and CDR2 is SNEGSKA (reference sequence). This CDR3 has 11 amino acids. V was clipped by 7 bases and J by 4 bases, with 10 bases between them.

This clone was recorded once. The gene calls are TRBV5-6 and TRBJ1-4, with D unclear. Between the trimmed V and J ends, which lost 0 bases and 4 bases, there was a span of 4 bases. Germline V gene lookup returns CDR1 SGHDT and CDR2 YYEEEE. The CDR3 covers 13 residues. DNA of the CDR3: TGTGCCAGCAGCTTGGTCATTAATGAAAAACTGTTTTTT. It encodes CASSLVINEKLFF.

The CDR3, as DNA: TGTGCCAGCAGCCTTTCGGGGGTTAACGGGGAGCTGTTTTTT. It specifies CASSLSGVNGELFF. The chain links TRBV11-3 to TRBJ2-2, with a possible D match to TRBD2 (6 bases). The CDR3 extends over 14 amino acids. Germline V lookup: CDR1 SGHNT, CDR2 YENEEA. Trimming took off 5 bases at V and 7 bases at J, with 14 bases between the two ends.

This chain joins TRBV28 and TRBJ1-1; D perhaps matches TRBD1 (6 bases). Trimming shortened V by 5 bases and J by 1 base, and 11 bases separated the two germline ends. The CDR3 has 14 amino acids. Germline lookup yields CDR1 MDHEN and CDR2 SYDVKM. As DNA, the CDR3 is TGTGCCAGCAGTCTCATACAGGGGAACACTGAAGCTTTCTTT. Protein sequence: CASSLIQGNTEAFF.

The V gene is TRBV25-1, the J gene TRBJ2-5; D is unresolved. This CDR3 spans 12 amino acids. Germline V CDR1 and CDR2: MGHDK, SYGVNS. Trimming left V 8 bases short and J 5 bases short, with 12 bases between. CDR3 in amino acids: CASGSDLETQYF. CDR3 DNA sequence: TGTGCCAGCGGTTCTGACCTGGAGACCCAGTACTTC.

The rearrangement joins TRBV28 to TRBJ2-3; D call uncertain. Germline V gene data show CDR1 as MDHEN and CDR2 as SYDVKM. V lost 0 bases and J 5 bases, leaving 15 bases between the germline ends. The CDR3 sequence is 16 residues long. CDR3 bases: TGTGCCAGCAGTTTATGGGGTAGAACGTCGGGAGATACGCAGTATTTT. Translating gives CASSLWGRTSGDTQYF.

This chain uses TRBV9 with TRBJ1-5, with TRBD1 matching 7 bases. V was clipped by 3 bases and J by 3 bases; unmatched bases: 6. CDR3 length: 15 residues. Per the germline V gene, CDR1 is SGDLS and CDR2 is YYNGEE. CDR3 DNA: TGTGCCAGCAGCGCAAGACAGGGCGACAATCAGCCCCAGCATTTT. Residues: CASSARQGDNQPQHF.

In this sample, this clone turned up once. The chain joins TRBV5-5 to TRBJ1-5; D is possibly TRBD1 (6 bases). The V gene lost 2 bases and the J gene lost 7 bases, with 13 bases spanning the gap. From germline, CDR1 is SGHKS and CDR2 YYEKEE (reference sequence). This CDR3 is built from 14 residues. The CDR3 sequence is CASSFVWGQQPQHF. In nucleotides, the CDR3 is TGTGCCAGCAGCTTTGTATGGGGGCAACAGCCCCAGCATTTT.

The rearrangement uses TRBV12-3 or TRBV12-4 and TRBJ1-2, with a tentative D call TRBD1 (5 bases). V was trimmed by 4 bases and J by 4 bases, leaving 10 bases between them. This CDR3 is 13 amino acids long. Here the CDR3 DNA reads TGTGCCAGCAGTTCGGGACCTACCTATGGCTACACCTTC. It specifies CASSSGPTYGYTF.